This passage covers 15 T cell receptor beta chains from one sample sequenced in a study of T-cell memory formation after mild COVID-19. TCRdb ran MiXCR on the 5' RACE reads and lists one entry per CDR3 protein. The table lists just over 400,000 distinct CDR3 sequences, 23% of them singletons. Sequenced input: PBMCs or a T cell subset sorted from them (not recorded which). These receptor sequences come from an adult woman who had mild COVID-19 (a few samples of this study predate the infection). Cell type and time point are not known.

This clonotype was counted only a few times. V gene TRBV4-2 combines with J gene TRBJ2-1; TRBD2 aligns across 8 bases. This CDR3 has 15 amino acids. Germline trimming cut 2 bases from V and 4 bases from J; bases unmatched to any gene: 4. Germline CDR1 reads LGHNA; CDR2 reads YNFKEQ. In nucleotides, the CDR3 is TGTGCCAGCAGCCAAATTACGGGGGGGTACAATGAGCAGTTCTTC. Translating gives CASSQITGGYNEQFF.

The J gene is TRBJ2-7, the V gene TRBV20-1; perhaps TRBD1 as D (6 bases). This CDR3 region has 13 residues. Trimming removed 1 base at V and 0 bases at J, with 7 bases between. The germline V gene has CDR1 DFQATT and CDR2 SNEGSKA (reference sequence). In DNA form, the CDR3 reads TGCAGTGCTAGAGGGACAGTCTCCTACGAGCAGTACTTC. It translates to CSARGTVSYEQYF.

This chain uses TRBV18 with TRBJ2-5; 9 bases are shared with TRBD1. The V and J ends lost 2 bases and 2 bases, in that order; junction bases with no gene match: 9. Germline lookup yields CDR1 KGHSH and CDR2 LQKENI. The CDR3 has 17 amino acids. The CDR3: CASSPITGGASQETQYF. The CDR3 nucleotides are TGTGCCAGCTCACCAATCACAGGGGGCGCGTCGCAAGAGACCCAGTACTTC.

This clonotype showed up just a few times. This sequence joins TRBV5-6 and TRBJ1-5; TRBD1 might be the D (5 bases). Looked up from germline, CDR1 is SGHDT and CDR2 is YYEEEE. The CDR3 is 15 amino acids. Trimming cost V 0 bases and J 5 bases, with 12 bases left between them. The CDR3 DNA is TGTGCCAGCAGCTTGGGAGGAAGCAGGGATCAGCCCCAGCATTTT. Translated: CASSLGGSRDQPQHF.

The chain carries TRBV6-2 or TRBV6-3 and TRBJ2-5; TRBD1 matches at 8 bases. Germline CDR1 reads MNHEY; CDR2 reads SVGEGT. The CDR3 sequence is 15 residues long. The V and J ends lost 5 bases and 2 bases, in that order; junction bases with no gene match: 7. The CDR3 DNA is TGTGCCAGCAGTCGGGACAGGATAGTGCAAGAGACCCAGTACTTC. Translated, it gives CASSRDRIVQETQYF.

This clonotype was picked up many times. The gene calls are TRBV25-1 and TRBJ2-3; the D call may be TRBD1 or TRBD2 (5 bases each). Germline lookup yields CDR1 MGHDK and CDR2 SYGVNS. V dropped 6 bases and J dropped 3 bases, with 19 bases sitting between them. CDR3 size: 16 residues. DNA for the CDR3: TGTGCCAGCAGCCGCGGGTTGGGGGTCCCAACAGATACGCAGTATTTT. Amino acids: CASSRGLGVPTDTQYF.

The chain has TRBV6-2 or TRBV6-3 and TRBJ2-2; 7 bases fit TRBD1. The CDR3 has 15 amino acids. J lost 4 bases, V lost 3 bases, and 5 bases had no gene match. In germline, CDR1 is MNHEY, CDR2 SVGEGT. For the CDR3, the DNA is TGTGCCAGCAGTTATGTCAGGGGGAGCACCGGGGAGCTGTTTTTT. Amino acids: CASSYVRGSTGELFF.

The chain combines TRBV28 with TRBJ2-3, with TRBD2 identical over 8 bases. The CDR3 contains 17 residues. With V trimmed by 1 base and J by 5 bases, 11 bases remained unmatched. Germline assignment: CDR1 MDHEN and CDR2 SYDVKM. The CDR3 sequence is CASSLSLSGGAGDTQYF. CDR3 bases: TGTGCCAGCAGTTTATCCCTATCCGGGGGGGCCGGAGATACGCAGTATTTT.

The rearrangement joins TRBV7-2 to TRBJ2-1; 10 bases fit TRBD2. This CDR3 region has 16 residues. CDR1 and CDR2 (germline): SGHTA, FQGNSA. With V trimmed by 5 bases and J by 8 bases, 12 bases remained unmatched. CDR3: CASSLGGAGGPYEQFF. Written as DNA, the CDR3 is TGTGCCAGCAGCCTAGGGGGAGCGGGAGGGCCTTATGAGCAGTTCTTC.

This chain connects TRBV7-3 to TRBJ2-1, with D possibly being TRBD1 or TRBD2 (6 bases each). The V gene lost 1 base and the J gene lost 3 bases, with 13 bases spanning the gap. The CDR3 has 16 residues. CDR1 is SGHTA and CDR2 is FQGTGA in the germline V gene. CDR3 amino acids: CASSLIEGGRYNEQFF. For the CDR3, the DNA is TGTGCCAGCAGCTTAATAGAGGGGGGCCGCTACAATGAGCAGTTCTTC. The entire variable domain, with the rest obtained from reference TRBV7-3 and TRBJ2-1, is as follows: GAGVSQTPSNKVTEKGKYVELRCDPISGHTALYWYRQSLGQGPEFLIYFQGTGAADDSGLPNDRFFAVRPEGSVSTLKIQRTERGDSAVYLCASSLIEGGRYNEQFFGPGTRLTVL.

This chain links TRBV7-2 with TRBJ2-2; 8 bases are a match to TRBD1. CDR1 is SGHTA, CDR2 FQGNSA, per germline. The J segment lost 7 bases and the V segment lost 4 bases, leaving 11 bases of the junction unmatched. This CDR3 contains 16 residues. CDR3 coding DNA: TGTGCCAGCAGCTCTGGACCCCATGGGACAGGCGGGGAGCTGTTTTTT. This gives the protein CASSSGPHGTGGELFF. Complete variable domain (other parts from reference TRBV7-2 and TRBJ2-2): GAGVSQSPSNKVTEKGKDVELRCDPISGHTALYWYRQSLGQGLEFLIYFQGNSAPDKSGLPSDRFSAERTGGSVSTLTIQRTQQEDSAVYLCASSSGPHGTGGELFFGEGSRLTVL.

The chain has TRBV9 and TRBJ2-7; D remains unclear. Per germline, CDR1 SGDLS and CDR2 YYNGEE. This CDR3 spans 14 amino acids. V was trimmed by 1 base and J by 1 base, leaving 9 bases between them. CDR3 nucleotides: TGTGCCAGCAGCGTACATGAAGGGTCCTACGAGCAGTACTTC. Amino acid sequence: CASSVHEGSYEQYF.

V is TRBV5-6 and J is TRBJ2-2, with D unresolved. The CDR3 spans 15 residues. V shed 0 bases and J shed 4 bases, with 10 bases lying between them. Germline V CDR1 and CDR2: SGHDT, YYEEEE. The CDR3 coding sequence is TGTGCCAGCAGCTTGGTTGGTTTTTCCACCGGGGAGCTGTTTTTT. Protein: CASSLVGFSTGELFF.

This clonotype was counted between two and nine times. The rearrangement links TRBV18 to TRBJ2-7; D is possibly TRBD2 (7 bases). V was pared by 3 bases and J by 2 bases, with 17 bases between. This CDR3 is built from 16 residues. CDR1 and CDR2 (germline): KGHSH, LQKENI. DNA of the CDR3: TGTGCCAGCTCACCGAGGGGGGGCTTTGCGACCTACGAGCAGTACTTC. This sequence encodes CASSPRGGFATYEQYF.

In this sample, this clonotype turned up many times. V usage is TRBV20-1 and J usage is TRBJ2-5; D gene unclear. Germline values: CDR1 DFQATT, CDR2 SNEGSKA (reference sequence). The CDR3 is made up of 13 amino acids. Trimming stripped 6 bases from V and 2 bases from J, with 13 bases between. DNA for the CDR3: TGCAGTGCCCCTATCCGGTTACAAGAGACCCAGTACTTC. It translates to CSAPIRLQETQYF.